The clone carrying this TCR beta chain occurred once. Its antigen is unknown. This record belongs to a study of cytomegalovirus exposure and HLA in healthy donors. Study as a whole: From HLA-typed donors, an early data release held tens of millions of unique TCRs. Ancestry clustering placed about 86% of 300 to 400 genotyped donors in the Caucasian-associated cluster.

CDR1 and CDR2 (germline): SGHTA, FQGNSA. V trimming: 4 bases; J trimming: 1 base; junction bases outside the gene matches: 7. This CDR3 region has 16 residues. Study-level findings and limits: In a later analysis, HLA-C alleles had the fewest associated TCRs, DRB1 alleles the most. About 150 TCR beta chains were listed as cytomegalovirus-associated.

The PCR contained 60 Vbeta and 13 Jbeta primers. The repertoire was sequenced with immunoSEQ multiplex PCR; TCRdb's copy has only in-frame clones and lacks some. The sample includes approximately 110,000 clones, about 69% of them seen just once. The J gene is TRBJ1-3, the V gene TRBV7-2; 7 bases agree with TRBD1. The TCR was taken from a man aged 40-49 years in good health and CMV-seronegative. Material for sequencing was PBMCs. The CDR3 sequence: CASSSHGTASGNTIYF. CDR3 coding DNA: TGTGCCAGCAGCTCACACGGGACAGCTTCTGGAAACACCATATATTTT. Combining the CDR3 with reference TRBV7-2 and TRBJ1-3 gives the whole variable domain GAGVSQSPSNKVTEKGKDVELRCDPISGHTALYWYRQSLGQGLEFLIYFQGNSAPDKSGLPSDRFSAERTGGSVSTLTIQRTQQEDSAVYLCASSSHGTASGNTIYFGEGSWLTVV.